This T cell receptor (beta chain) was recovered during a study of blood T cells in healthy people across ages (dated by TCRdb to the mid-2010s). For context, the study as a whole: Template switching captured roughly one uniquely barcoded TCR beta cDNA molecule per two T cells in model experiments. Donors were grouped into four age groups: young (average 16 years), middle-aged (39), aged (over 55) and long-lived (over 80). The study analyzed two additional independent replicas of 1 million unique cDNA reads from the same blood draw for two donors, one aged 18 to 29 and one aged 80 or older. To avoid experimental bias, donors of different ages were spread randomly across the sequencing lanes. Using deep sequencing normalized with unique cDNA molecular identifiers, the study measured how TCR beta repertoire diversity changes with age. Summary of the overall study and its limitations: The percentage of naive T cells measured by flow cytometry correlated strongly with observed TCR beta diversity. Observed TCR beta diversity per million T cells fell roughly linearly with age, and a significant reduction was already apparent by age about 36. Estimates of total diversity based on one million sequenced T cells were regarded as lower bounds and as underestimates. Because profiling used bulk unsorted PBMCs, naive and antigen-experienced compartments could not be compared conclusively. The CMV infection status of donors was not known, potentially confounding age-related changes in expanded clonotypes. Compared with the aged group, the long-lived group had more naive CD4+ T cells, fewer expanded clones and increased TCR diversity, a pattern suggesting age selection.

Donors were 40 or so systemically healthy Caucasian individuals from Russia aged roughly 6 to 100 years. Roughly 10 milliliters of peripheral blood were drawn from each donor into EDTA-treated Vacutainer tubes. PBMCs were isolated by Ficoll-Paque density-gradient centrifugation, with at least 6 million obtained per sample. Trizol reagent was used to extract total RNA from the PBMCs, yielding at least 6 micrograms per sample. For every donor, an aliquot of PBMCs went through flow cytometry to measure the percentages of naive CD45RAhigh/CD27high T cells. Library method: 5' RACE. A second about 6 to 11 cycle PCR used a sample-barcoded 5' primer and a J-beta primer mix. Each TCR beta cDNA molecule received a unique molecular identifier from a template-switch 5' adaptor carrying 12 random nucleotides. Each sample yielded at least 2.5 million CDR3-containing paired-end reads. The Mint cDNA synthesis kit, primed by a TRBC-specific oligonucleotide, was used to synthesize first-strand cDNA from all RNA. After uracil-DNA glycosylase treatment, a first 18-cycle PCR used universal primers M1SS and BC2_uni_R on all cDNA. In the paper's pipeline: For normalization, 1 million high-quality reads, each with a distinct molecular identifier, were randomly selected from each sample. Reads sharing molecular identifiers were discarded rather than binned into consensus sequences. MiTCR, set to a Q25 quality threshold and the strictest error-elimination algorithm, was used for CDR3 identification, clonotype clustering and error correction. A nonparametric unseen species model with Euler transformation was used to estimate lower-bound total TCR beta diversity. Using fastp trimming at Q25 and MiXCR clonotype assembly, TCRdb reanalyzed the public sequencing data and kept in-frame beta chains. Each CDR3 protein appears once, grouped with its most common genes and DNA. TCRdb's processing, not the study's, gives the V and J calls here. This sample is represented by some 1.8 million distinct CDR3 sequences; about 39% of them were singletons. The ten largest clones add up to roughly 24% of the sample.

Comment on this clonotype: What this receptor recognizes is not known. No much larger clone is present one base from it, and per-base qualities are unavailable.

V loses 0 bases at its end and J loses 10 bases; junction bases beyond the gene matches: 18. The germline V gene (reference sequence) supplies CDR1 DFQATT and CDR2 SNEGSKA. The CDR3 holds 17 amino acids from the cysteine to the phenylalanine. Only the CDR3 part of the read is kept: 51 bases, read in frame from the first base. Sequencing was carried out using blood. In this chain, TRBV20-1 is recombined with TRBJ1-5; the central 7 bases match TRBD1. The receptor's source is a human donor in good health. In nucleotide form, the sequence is TGCAGTGCTAGAGATCTGGGGACCGGGAGGGGGCGAGGACCCCAGCATTTT. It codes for CSARDLGTGRGRGPQHF.